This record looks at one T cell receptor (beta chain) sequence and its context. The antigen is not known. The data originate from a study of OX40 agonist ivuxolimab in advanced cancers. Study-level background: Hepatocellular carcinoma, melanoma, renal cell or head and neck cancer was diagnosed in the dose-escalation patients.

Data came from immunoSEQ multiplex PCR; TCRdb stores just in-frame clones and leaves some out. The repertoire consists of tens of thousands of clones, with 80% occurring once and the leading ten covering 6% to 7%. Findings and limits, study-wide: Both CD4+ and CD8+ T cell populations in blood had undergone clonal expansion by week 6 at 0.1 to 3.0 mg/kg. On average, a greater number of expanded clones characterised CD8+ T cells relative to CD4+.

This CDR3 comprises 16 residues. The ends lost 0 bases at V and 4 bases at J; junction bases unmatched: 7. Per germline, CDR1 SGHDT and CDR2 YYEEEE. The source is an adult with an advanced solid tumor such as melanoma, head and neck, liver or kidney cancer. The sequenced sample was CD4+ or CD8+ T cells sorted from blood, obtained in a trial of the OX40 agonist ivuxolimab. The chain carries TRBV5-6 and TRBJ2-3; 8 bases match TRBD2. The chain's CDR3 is CASSLVGREEADTQYF. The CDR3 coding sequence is TGTGCCAGCAGCTTGGTAGGGCGGGAGGAGGCAGATACGCAGTATTTT.